The present T cell receptor beta chain was sequenced within a study of CD8+CD57+ T cells in acquired aplastic anemia. Study-level background: DNA from sorted CD4+ and CD8+ cells averaged approximately 3.5 ug.

Genomic DNA, serving as template, underwent TCR beta VDJ and CDR3 profiling. One entry per CDR3 protein results from TCRdb running MiXCR on the reads. The table includes about 160,000 distinct CDR3 sequences, about 48% detected once. About this clonotype itself: Its antigen is currently unknown.

Points from the study as a whole: Patients were compared with controls for CD8+ Simpson's diversity, and no significant difference emerged. The study identified twenty-nine CD8+ CDR3 sequences shared by patients and controls.

CDR3 length: 14 amino acids. Germline CDR1 reads SNHLY; CDR2 reads FYNNEI. Trimming removed 4 bases at V and 2 bases at J, with 10 bases between. The chain is built from TRBV2 and TRBJ2-3; the D is unclear. Sequencing was done on a sample of sorted CD4+, CD8+, or CD8+CD57+ T cells (not recorded which) from PBMCs. The origin of this receptor is a human donor in good health. CDR3 protein: CASSGAAATDTQYF. The CDR3 nucleotides are TGTGCCAGCAGTGGGGCGGCAGCCACAGATACGCAGTATTTT.